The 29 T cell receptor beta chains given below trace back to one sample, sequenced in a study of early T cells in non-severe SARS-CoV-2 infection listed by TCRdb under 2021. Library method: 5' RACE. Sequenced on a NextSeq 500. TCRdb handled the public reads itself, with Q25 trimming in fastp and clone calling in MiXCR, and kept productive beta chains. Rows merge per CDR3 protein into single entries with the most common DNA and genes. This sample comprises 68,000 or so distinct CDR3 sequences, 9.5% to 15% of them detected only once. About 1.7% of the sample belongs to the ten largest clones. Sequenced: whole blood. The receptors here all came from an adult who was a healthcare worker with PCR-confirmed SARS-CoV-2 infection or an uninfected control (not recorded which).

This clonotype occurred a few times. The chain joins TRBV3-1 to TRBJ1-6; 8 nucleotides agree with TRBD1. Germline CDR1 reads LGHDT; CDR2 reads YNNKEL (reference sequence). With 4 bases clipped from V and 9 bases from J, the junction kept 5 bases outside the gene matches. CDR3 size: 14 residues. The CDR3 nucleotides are TGTGCCAGCAGCCTTCGACAGGGGAGTTCACCCCTCCACTTT. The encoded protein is CASSLRQGSSPLHF. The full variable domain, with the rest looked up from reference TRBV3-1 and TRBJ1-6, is DTAVSQTPKYLVTQMGNDKSIKCEQNLGHDTMYWYKQDSKKFLKIMFSYNNKELIINETVPNRFSPKSPDKAHLNLHINSLELGDSAVYFCASSLRQGSSPLHFGNGTRLTVT.

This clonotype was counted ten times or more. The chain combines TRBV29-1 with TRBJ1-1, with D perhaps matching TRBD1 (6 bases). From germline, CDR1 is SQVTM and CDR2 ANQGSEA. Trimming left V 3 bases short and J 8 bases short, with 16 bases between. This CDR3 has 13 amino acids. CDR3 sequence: CSVEQQGLREAFF. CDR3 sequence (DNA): TGCAGCGTTGAGCAACAGGGACTCAGAGAAGCTTTCTTT.

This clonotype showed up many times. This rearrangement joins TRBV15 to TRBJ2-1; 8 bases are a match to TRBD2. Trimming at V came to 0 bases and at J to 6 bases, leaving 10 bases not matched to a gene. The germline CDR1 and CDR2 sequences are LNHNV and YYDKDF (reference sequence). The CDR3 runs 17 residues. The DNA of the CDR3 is TGTGCCACCAGCAGAGACACTAGCGGCCGGAGGGGCAATGAGCAGTTCTTC. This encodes CATSRDTSGRRGNEQFF.

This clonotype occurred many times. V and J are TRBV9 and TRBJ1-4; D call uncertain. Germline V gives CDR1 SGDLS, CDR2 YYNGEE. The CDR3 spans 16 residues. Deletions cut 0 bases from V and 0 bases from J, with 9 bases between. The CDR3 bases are TGTGCCAGCAGCGTAGGTCGGTTTGCAACTAATGAAAAACTGTTTTTT. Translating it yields CASSVGRFATNEKLFF.

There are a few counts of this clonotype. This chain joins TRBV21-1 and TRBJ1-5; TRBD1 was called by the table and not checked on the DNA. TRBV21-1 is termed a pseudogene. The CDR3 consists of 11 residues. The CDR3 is CATDRDQPQHF. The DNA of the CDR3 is TGTGCCACCGACAGGGATCAGCCCCAGCATTTT.

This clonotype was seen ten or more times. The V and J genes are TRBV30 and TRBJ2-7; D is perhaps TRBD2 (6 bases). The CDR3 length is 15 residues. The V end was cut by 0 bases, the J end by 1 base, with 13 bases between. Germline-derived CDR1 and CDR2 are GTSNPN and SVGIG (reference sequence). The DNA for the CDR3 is TGTGCCTGGAGTGTACAAGCGGGCATTTCCTACGAGCAGTACTTC. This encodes CAWSVQAGISYEQYF. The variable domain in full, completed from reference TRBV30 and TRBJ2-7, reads SQTIHQWPATLVQPVGSPLSLECTVEGTSNPNLYWYRQAAGRGLQLLFYSVGIGQISSEVPQNLSASRPQDRQFILSSKKLLLSDSGFYLCAWSVQAGISYEQYFGPGTRLTVT.

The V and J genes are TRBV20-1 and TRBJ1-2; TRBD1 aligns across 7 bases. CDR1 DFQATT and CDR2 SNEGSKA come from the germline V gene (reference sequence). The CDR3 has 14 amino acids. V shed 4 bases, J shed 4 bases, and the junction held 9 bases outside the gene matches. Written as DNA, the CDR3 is TGCAGTGCTACCCGGCTTACAGGGGTCTATGGCTACACCTTC. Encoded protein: CSATRLTGVYGYTF.

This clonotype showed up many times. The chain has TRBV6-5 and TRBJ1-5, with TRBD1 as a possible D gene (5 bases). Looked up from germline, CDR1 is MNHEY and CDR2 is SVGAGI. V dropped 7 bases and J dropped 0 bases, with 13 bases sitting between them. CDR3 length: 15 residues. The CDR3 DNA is TGTGCCAGCACCGTAAACAGGAATAGCAATCAGCCCCAGCATTTT. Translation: CASTVNRNSNQPQHF.

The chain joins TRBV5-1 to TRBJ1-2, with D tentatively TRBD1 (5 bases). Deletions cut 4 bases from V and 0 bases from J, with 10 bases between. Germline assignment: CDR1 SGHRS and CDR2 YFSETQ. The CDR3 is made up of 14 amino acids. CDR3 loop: CASSPDSPNYGYTF. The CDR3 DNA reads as TGCGCCAGCAGCCCCGACAGCCCTAACTATGGCTACACCTTC.

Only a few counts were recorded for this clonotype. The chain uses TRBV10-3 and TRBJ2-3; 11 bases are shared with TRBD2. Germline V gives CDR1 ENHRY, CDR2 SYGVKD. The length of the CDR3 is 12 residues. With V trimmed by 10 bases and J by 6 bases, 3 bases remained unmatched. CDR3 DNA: TGTGCCAGCGCTAGCGGGGGGGATACGCAGTATTTT. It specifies CASASGGDTQYF.

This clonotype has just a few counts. In DNA form, the CDR3 reads TGCAGCGTTGTCTTTTCCACTGAAGCTTTCTTT. Translated, it gives CSVVFSTEAFF. The rearrangement uses TRBV29-1 and TRBJ1-1; D remains unclear. The germline gives CDR1 SQVTM, CDR2 ANQGSEA. The CDR3 loop spans 11 amino acids. V gave up 4 bases and J gave up 4 bases, with 7 bases separating them.

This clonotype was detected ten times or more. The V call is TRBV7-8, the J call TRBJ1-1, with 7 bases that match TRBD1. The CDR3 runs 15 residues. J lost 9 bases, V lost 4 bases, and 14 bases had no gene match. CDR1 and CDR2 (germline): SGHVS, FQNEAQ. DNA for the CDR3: TGTGCCAGCAGCTCCGAAGCCAGGGGGGAGGGTAAAGCTTTCTTT. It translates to CASSSEARGEGKAFF.

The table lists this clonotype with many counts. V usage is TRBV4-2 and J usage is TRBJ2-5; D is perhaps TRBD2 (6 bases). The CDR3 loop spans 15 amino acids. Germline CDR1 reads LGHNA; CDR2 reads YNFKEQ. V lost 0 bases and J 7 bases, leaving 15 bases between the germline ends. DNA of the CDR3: TGTGCCAGCAGCCAAGAGGCGGGACTGCCATCGACCCAGTACTTC. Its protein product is CASSQEAGLPSTQYF.

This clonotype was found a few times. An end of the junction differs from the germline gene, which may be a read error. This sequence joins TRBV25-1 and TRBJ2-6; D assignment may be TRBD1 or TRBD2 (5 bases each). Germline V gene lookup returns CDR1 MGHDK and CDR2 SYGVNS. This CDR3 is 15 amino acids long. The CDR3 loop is CASSEEGTGANVPTF. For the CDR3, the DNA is TGTGCCAGCAGTGAAGAGGGCACTGGGGCCAACGTCCCGACTTTC. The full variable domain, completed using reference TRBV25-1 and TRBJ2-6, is EADIYQTPRYLVIGTGKKITLECSQTMGHDKMYWYQQDPGMELHLIHYSYGVNSTEKGDLSSESTVSRIRTEHFPLTLESARPSHTSQYLCASSEEGTGANVPTFGAGSRLTVL.

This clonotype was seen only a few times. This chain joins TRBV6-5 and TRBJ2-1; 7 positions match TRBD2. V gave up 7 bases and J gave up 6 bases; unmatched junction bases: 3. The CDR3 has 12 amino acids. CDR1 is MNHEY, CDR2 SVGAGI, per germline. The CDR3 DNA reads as TGTGCCAGCACCCCGGGGGGCAATGAGCAGTTCTTC. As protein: CASTPGGNEQFF.

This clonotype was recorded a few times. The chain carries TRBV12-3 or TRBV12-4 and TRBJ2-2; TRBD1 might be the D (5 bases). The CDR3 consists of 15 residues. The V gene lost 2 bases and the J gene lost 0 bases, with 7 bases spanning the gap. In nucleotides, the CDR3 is TGTGCCAGCAGTTTATACAGGTCGAACACCGGGGAGCTGTTTTTT. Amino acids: CASSLYRSNTGELFF.

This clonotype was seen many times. The CDR3 loop is CASSLLQGPETQYF. The CDR3 coding sequence is TGCGCCAGCAGCTTGCTCCAGGGTCCAGAGACCCAGTACTTC. The gene calls are TRBV5-1 and TRBJ2-5, with a tentative D call TRBD1 (5 bases). V was clipped by 1 base and J by 4 bases, with 11 bases between them. This CDR3 spans 14 amino acids. Germline V CDR1 and CDR2: SGHRS, YFSETQ.

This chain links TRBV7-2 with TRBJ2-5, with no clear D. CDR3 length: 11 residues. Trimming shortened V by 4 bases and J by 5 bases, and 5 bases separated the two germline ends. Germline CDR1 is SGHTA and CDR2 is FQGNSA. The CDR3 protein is CASSYRETQYF. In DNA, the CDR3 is TGTGCCAGCAGCTATAGGGAGACCCAGTACTTC.

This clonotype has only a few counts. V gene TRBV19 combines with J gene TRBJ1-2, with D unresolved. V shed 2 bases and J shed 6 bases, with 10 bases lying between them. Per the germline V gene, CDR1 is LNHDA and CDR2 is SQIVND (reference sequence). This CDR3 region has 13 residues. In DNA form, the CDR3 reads TGTGCCAGTAGTATAATCGGGAGACATGGCTACACCTTC. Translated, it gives CASSIIGRHGYTF.

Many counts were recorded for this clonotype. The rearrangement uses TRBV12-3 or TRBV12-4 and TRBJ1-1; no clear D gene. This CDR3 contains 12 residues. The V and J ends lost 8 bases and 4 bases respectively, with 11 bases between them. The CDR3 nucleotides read TGTGCCAGCGTGGATCAAGGCACTGAAGCTTTCTTT. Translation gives CASVDQGTEAFF.

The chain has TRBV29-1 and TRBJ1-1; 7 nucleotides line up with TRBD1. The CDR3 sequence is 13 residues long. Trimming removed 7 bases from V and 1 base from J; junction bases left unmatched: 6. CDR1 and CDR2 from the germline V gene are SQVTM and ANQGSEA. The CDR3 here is CSGRRGPNTEAFF. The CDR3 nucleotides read TGCAGCGGAAGAAGGGGGCCGAACACTGAAGCTTTCTTT.

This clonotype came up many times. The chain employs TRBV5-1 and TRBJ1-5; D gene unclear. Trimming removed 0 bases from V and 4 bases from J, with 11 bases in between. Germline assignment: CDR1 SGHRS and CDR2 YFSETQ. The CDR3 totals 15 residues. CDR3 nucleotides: TGCGCCAGCAGCTTGGGAGGGTTGGGTAATCAGCCCCAGCATTTT. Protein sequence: CASSLGGLGNQPQHF.

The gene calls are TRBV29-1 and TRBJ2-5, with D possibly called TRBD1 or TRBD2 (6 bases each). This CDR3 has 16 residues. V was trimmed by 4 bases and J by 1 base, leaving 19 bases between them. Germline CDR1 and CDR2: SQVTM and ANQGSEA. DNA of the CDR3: TGCAGCGTTGGTGGGGGGCCGGGACGACCCCAAGAGACCCAGTACTTC. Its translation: CSVGGGPGRPQETQYF.

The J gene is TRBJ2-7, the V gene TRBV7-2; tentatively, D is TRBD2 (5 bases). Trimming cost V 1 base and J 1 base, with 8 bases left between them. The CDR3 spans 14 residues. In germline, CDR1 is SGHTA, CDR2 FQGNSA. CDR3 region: CASSLVAGSYEQYF. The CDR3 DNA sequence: TGTGCCAGCAGCTTAGTTGCGGGTTCCTACGAGCAGTACTTC.

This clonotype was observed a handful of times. The CDR3 reads CASSPTRESPAFF. The DNA of the CDR3 is TGTGCCAGCAGCCCCACCCGGGAGTCGCCTGCTTTCTTT. The chain combines TRBV11-2 with TRBJ1-1; D remains unclear. CDR1 is SGHAT, CDR2 FQNNGV, per germline. V lost 5 bases, J lost 11 bases, and 18 bases lay in between. This CDR3 is built from 13 residues.

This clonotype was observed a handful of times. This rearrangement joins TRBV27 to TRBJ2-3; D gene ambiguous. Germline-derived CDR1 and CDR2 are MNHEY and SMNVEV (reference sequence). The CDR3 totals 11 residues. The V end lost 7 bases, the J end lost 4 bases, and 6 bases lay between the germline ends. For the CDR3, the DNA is TGTGCCAGCATAAAGGCAGATACGCAGTATTTT. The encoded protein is CASIKADTQYF.

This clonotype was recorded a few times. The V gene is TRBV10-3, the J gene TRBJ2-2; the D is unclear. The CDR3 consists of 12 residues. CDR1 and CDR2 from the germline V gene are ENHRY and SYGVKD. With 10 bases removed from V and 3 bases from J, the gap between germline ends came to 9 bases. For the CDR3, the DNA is TGTGCCACCTCACTCGACACCGGGGAGCTGTTTTTT. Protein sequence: CATSLDTGELFF.

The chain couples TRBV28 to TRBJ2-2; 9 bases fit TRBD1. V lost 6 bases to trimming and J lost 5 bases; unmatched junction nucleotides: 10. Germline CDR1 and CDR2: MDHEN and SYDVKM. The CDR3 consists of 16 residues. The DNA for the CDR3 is TGTGCCAGCAGCTATACCGGGACAGGGTTGACCGGGGAGCTGTTTTTT. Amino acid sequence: CASSYTGTGLTGELFF.

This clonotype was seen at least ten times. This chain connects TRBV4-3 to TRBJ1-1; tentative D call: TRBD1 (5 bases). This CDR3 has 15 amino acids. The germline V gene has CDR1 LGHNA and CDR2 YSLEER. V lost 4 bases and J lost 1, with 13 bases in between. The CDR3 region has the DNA TGCGCCAGCAGCCCCACCGGGACCGGGAACACTGAAGCTTTCTTT. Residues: CASSPTGTGNTEAFF.